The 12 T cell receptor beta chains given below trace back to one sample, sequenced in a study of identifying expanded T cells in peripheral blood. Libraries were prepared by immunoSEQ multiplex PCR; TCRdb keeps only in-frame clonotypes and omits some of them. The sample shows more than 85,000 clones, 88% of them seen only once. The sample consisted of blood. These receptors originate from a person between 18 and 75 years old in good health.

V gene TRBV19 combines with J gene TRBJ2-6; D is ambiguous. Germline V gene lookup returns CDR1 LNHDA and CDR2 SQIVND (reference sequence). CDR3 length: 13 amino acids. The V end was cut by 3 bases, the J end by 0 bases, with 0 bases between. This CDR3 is CASSISGANVLTF. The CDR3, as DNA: TGTGCCAGTAGTATCTCTGGGGCCAACGTCCTGACTTTC.

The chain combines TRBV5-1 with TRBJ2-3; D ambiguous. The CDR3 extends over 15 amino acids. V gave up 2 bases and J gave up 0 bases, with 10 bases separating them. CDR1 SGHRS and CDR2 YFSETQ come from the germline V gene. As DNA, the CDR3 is TGCGCCAGCAGCTTTGAGGCAACTAGCACAGATACGCAGTATTTT. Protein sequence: CASSFEATSTDTQYF.

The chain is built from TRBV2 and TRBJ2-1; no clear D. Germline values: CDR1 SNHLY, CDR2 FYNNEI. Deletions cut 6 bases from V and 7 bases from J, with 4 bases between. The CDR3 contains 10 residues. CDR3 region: CASRDNEQFF. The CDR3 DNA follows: TGTGCCAGCAGGGATAATGAGCAGTTCTTC.

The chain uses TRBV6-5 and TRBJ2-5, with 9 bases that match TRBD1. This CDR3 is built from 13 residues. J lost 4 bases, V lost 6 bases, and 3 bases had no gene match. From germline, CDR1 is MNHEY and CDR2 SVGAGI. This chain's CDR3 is CASRGTGTETQYF. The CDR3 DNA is TGTGCCAGCAGGGGGACAGGGACAGAGACCCAGTACTTC.

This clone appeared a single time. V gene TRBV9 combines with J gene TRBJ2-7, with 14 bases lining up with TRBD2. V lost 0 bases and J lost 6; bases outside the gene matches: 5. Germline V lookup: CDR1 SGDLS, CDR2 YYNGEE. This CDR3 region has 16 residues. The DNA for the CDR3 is TGTGCCAGCAGCGTAGCGGGACTAGCGGGAGTAGCCGAGCAGTACTTC. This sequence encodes CASSVAGLAGVAEQYF.

For the CDR3, the DNA is TGTGCCACCAGCAGAGACCGGGACGCTACAGATACGCAGTATTTT. Translating it yields CATSRDRDATDTQYF. V is TRBV15 and J is TRBJ2-3; D is tentatively TRBD1 or TRBD2 (5 bases each). The CDR3 contains 15 residues. The germline V gene has CDR1 LNHNV and CDR2 YYDKDF (reference sequence). Trimming removed 0 bases from V and 3 bases from J, with 10 bases in between.

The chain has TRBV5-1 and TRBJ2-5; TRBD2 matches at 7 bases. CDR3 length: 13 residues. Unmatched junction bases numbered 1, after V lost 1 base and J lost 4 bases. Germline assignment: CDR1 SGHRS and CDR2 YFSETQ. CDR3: CASSLRGVETQYF. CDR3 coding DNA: TGCGCCAGCAGCTTGCGGGGGGTAGAGACCCAGTACTTC.

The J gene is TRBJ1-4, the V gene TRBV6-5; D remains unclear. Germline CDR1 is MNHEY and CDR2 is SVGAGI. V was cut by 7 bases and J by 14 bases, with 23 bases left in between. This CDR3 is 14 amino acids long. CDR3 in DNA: TGTGCCAGCACCCCCACAGCGAACGCCGTCGGGCTGTTTTTT. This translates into CASTPTANAVGLFF.

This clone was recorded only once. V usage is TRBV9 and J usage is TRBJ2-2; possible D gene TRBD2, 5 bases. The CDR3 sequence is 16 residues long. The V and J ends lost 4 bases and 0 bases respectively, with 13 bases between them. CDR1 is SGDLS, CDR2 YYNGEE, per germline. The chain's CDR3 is CASSSRGRANTGELFF. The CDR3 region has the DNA TGTGCCAGCAGCTCCCGAGGGCGAGCGAACACCGGGGAGCTGTTTTTT.

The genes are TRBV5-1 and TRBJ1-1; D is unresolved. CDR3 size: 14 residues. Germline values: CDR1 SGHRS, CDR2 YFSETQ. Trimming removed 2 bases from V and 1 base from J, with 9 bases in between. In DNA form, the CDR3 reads TGCGCCAGCAGCTTTGGACCCGAGAACACTGAAGCTTTCTTT. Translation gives CASSFGPENTEAFF.

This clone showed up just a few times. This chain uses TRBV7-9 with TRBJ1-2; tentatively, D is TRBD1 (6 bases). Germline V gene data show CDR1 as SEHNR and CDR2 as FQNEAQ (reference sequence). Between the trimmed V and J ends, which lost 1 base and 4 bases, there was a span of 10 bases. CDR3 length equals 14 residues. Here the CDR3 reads CASSLEGTLYGYTF. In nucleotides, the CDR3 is TGTGCCAGCAGCTTAGAGGGGACACTCTATGGCTACACCTTC.

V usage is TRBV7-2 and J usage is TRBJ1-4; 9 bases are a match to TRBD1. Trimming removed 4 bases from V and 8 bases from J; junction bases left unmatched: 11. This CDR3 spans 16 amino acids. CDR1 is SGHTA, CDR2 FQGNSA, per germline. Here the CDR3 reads CASSSSRTGALEKLFF. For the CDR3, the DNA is TGTGCCAGCAGCTCATCCCGGACAGGGGCCCTCGAAAAACTGTTTTTT.